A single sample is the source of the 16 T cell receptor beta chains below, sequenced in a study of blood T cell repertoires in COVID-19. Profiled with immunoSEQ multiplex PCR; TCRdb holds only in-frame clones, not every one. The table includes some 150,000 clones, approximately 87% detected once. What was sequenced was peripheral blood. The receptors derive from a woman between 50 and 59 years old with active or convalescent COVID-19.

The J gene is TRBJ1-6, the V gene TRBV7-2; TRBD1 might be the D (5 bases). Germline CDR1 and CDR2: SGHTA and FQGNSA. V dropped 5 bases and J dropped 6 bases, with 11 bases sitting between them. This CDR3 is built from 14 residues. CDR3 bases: TGTGCCAGCAGCCGCGGGACTTTTAATTCACCCCTCCACTTT. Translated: CASSRGTFNSPLHF. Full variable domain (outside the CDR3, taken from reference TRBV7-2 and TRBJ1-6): GAGVSQSPSNKVTEKGKDVELRCDPISGHTALYWYRQSLGQGLEFLIYFQGNSAPDKSGLPSDRFSAERTGGSVSTLTIQRTQQEDSAVYLCASSRGTFNSPLHFGNGTRLTVT.

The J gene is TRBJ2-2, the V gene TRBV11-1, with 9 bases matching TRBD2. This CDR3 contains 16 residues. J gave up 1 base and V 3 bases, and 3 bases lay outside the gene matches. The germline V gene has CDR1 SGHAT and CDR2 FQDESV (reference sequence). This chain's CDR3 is CASSFLAGLNTGELFF. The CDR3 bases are TGTGCCAGCAGCTTTCTAGCGGGACTGAACACCGGGGAGCTGTTTTTT.

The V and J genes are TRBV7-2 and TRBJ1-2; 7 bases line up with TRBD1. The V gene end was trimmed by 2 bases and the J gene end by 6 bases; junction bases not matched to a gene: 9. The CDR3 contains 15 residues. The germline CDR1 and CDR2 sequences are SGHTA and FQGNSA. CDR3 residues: CASSLSGGFSNGYTF. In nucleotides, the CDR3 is TGTGCCAGCAGCTTATCAGGGGGGTTCAGCAATGGCTACACCTTC.

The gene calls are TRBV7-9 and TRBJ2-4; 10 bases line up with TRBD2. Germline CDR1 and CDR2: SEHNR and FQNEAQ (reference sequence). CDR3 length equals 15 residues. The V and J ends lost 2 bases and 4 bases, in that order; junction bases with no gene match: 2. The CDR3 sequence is CASSLLAGGKNIQYF. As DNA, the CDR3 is TGTGCCAGCAGCTTATTAGCGGGGGGAAAAAACATTCAGTACTTC.

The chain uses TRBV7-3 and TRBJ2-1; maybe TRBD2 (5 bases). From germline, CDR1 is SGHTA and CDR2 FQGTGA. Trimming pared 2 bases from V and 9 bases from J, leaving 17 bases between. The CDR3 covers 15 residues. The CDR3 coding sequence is TGTGCCAGCAGCTTAGATAGCGTCAGAGGAGGTGAGCAGTTCTTC. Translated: CASSLDSVRGGEQFF. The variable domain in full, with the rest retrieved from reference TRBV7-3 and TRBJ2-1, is GAGVSQTPSNKVTEKGKYVELRCDPISGHTALYWYRQSLGQGPEFLIYFQGTGAADDSGLPNDRFFAVRPEGSVSTLKIQRTERGDSAVYLCASSLDSVRGGEQFFGPGTRLTVL.

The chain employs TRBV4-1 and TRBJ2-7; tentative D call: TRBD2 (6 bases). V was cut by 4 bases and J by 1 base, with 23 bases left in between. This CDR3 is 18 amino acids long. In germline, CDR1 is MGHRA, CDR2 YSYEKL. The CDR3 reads CASSPGTRSRGRSYEQYF. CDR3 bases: TGCGCCAGCAGCCCTGGGACTCGGAGTCGGGGGAGATCCTACGAGCAGTACTTC.

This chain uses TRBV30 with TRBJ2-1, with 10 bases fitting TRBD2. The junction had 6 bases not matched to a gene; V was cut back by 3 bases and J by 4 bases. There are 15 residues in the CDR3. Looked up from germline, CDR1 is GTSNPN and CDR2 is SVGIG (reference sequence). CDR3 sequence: CAWSPGLAVYNEQFF. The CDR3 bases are TGTGCCTGGAGCCCCGGACTAGCGGTTTACAATGAGCAGTTCTTC.

The CDR3 coding sequence is TGCAGCGTTGCACTAACATCGGACACTGAAGCTTTCTTT. Translating it yields CSVALTSDTEAFF. The chain couples TRBV29-1 to TRBJ1-1; D is uncertain. Germline CDR1 reads SQVTM; CDR2 reads ANQGSEA. Between the trimmed V and J ends, which lost 4 bases and 3 bases, there was a span of 12 bases. The CDR3 has 13 amino acids.

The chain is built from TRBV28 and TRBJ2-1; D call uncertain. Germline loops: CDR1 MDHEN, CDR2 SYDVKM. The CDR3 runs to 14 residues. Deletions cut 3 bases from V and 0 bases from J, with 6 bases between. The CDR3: CASSFAPSYNEQFF. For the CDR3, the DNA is TGTGCCAGCAGTTTTGCGCCCTCCTACAATGAGCAGTTCTTC.

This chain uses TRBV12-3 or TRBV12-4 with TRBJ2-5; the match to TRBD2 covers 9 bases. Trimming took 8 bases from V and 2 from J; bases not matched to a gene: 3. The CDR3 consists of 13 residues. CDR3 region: CASLTSGQETQYF. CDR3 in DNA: TGTGCCAGCCTGACTAGCGGACAAGAGACCCAGTACTTC.

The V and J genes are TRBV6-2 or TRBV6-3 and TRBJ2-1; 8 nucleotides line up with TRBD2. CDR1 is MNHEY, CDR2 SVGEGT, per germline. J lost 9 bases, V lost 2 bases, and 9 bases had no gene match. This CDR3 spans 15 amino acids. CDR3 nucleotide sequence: TGTGCCAGCAGTTACGGCGGGGGGAGGACGGGTGAGCAGTTCTTC. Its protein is CASSYGGGRTGEQFF.

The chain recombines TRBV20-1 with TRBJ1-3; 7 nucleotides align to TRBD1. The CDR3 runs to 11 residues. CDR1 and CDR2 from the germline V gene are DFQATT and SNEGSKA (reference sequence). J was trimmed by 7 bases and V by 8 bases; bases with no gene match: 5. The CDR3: CSIQGPNTIYF. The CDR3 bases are TGCAGTATACAGGGGCCGAACACCATATATTTT.

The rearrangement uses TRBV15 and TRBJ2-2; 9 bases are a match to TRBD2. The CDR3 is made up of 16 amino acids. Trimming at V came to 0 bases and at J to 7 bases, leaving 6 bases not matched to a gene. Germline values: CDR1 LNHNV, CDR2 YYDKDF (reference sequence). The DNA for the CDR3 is TGTGCCACCAGCAGAGATGGGACTAGCTCGGTCGGGGAGCTGTTTTTT. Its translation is CATSRDGTSSVGELFF.

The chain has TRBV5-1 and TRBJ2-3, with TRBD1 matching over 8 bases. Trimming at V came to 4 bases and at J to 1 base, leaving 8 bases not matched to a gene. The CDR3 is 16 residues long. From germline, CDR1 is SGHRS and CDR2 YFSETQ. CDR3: CASSLLKTGGTDTQYF. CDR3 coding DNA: TGCGCCAGCAGCCTGCTCAAGACAGGGGGCACAGATACGCAGTATTTT. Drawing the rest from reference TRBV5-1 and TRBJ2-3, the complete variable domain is KAGVTQTPRYLIKTRGQQVTLSCSPISGHRSVSWYQQTPGQGLQFLFEYFSETQRNKGNFPGRFSGRQFSNSRSEMNVSTLELGDSALYLCASSLLKTGGTDTQYFGPGTRLTVL.

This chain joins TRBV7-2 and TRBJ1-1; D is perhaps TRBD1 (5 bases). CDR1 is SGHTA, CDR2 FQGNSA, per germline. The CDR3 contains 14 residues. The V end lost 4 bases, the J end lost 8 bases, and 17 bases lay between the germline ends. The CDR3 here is CASSSNAGFREAFF. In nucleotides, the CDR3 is TGTGCCAGCAGCTCCAACGCAGGGTTCAGGGAAGCTTTCTTT.

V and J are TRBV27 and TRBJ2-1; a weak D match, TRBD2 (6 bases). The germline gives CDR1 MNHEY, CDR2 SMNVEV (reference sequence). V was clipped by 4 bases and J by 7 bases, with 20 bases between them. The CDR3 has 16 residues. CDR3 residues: CASSSVGGVISNEQFF. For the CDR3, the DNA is TGTGCCAGCAGTTCCGTCGGGGGAGTAATATCTAATGAGCAGTTCTTC.